Presented here are 4 T cell receptor beta chains from one specimen sequenced in a study of shared clonotypes between healthy human individuals (dated by TCRdb to the early 2020s). The library relied on the immunoSEQ multiplex PCR assay. TCRdb took this table from immuneACCESS and kept in-frame rearrangements with V and J called. Such tables lack part of the clones; where checked against another copy, unresolved V genes explain under half of the gap, and the rest is unexplained. The sample table shows about 2,500,000 clones, and just over 90% are seen once. The ten largest account for over 0.12% of the sample. Sequencing was done on a sample of naive CD4+ T cells sorted from blood. The sample's cell subset or site label, in plain terms: CD45RA+ positively selected. The receptors shown here come from a man aged 18 to 29 in good health.

The chain recombines TRBV11-2 with TRBJ2-7; TRBD1 is a possible D gene (5 bases). The V end was cut by 6 bases, the J end by 6 bases, with 18 bases between. From germline, CDR1 is SGHAT and CDR2 FQNNGV. This CDR3 comprises 14 residues. CDR3 residues: CASRSLREGVEQYF. CDR3 in DNA: TGTGCCAGCAGATCTCTACGCGAAGGGGTCGAGCAGTACTTC.

The chain uses TRBV6-5 and TRBJ1-1, with D possibly being TRBD1 (5 bases). In germline, CDR1 is MNHEY, CDR2 SVGAGI. This CDR3 is built from 14 residues. The V and J ends lost 6 bases and 6 bases respectively, with 17 bases between them. The CDR3 region has the DNA TGTGCCAGCAGGTCACCTGGTTGGGGACCTGAAGCTTTCTTT. Its protein is CASRSPGWGPEAFF.

The chain has TRBV5-1 and TRBJ2-7; maybe TRBD2 (5 bases). The V end lost 0 bases, the J end lost 7 bases, and 8 bases lay between the germline ends. CDR1 SGHRS and CDR2 YFSETQ come from the germline V gene. The CDR3 spans 12 residues. For the CDR3, the DNA is TGCGCCAGCAGCTTGGAGTGGAGGGAGCAGTACTTC. Encoded protein: CASSLEWREQYF.

The chain couples TRBV15 to TRBJ2-5, with TRBD1 matching over 7 bases. The CDR3 runs to 17 residues. Germline loops: CDR1 LNHNV, CDR2 YYDKDF (reference sequence). Trimming removed 5 bases from V and 5 bases from J; junction bases left unmatched: 17. CDR3 region: CATSASLGSARGETQYF. In nucleotides, the CDR3 is TGTGCCACCAGCGCATCTTTGGGTAGCGCCAGGGGGGAGACCCAGTACTTC.